These T cell receptor beta chains were read from a single sample in a study of shared clonotypes between healthy human individuals. Using immunoSEQ multiplex PCR, the repertoire was profiled, and TCRdb retains in-frame clones only, with some absent. This table holds 2 million to 2.5 million clones, 85% to 95% found once. The sample taken for sequencing was naive CD4+ T cells from PBMCs. These receptors were collected from a young man in good health. Some clones in this sample may be carry-over from other donors' samples. The CDR3 runs from the conserved cysteine through the conserved F or W. The order of the fields is J gene, V gene, D gene, clone size, CDR3 protein, CDR3 DNA. A D gene is named only where the DNA matches it firmly. The listing skips clone size in some rows; elsewhere it reads once, few, many or a size class.

>TRBJ2-5|TRBV5-5|TRBD1|.
CASKGQRYQETQYF
TGTGCCAGCAAGGGACAGCGCTACCAAGAGACCCAGTACTTC
>TRBJ2-3|TRBV7-6|TRBD2|.
CASSLAGTSGRASTDTQYF
TGTGCCAGCAGCTTAGCCGGGACTAGCGGGCGGGCTAGCACAGATACGCAGTATTTT
>TRBJ2-7|TRBV28|TRBD2|.
CASSAPPGAAGGGEQYF
TGTGCCAGCAGTGCCCCGCCAGGGGCGGCGGGAGGGGGGGAGCAGTACTTC
>TRBJ2-7|TRBV5-1|.|.
CASSLSGLSRYEQYF
TGCGCCAGCAGCTTGTCCGGCCTCAGTAGATACGAGCAGTACTTC
>TRBJ2-6|TRBV7-6|TRBD1|once
CASSLSFRGRPGANVLTF
TGTGCCAGCAGCTTATCGTTCAGGGGGCGGCCTGGGGCCAACGTCCTGACTTTC
>TRBJ1-4|TRBV6-1|.|.
CASSAGRAGEKLFF
TGTGCCAGCAGTGCGGGACGGGCGGGGGAAAAACTGTTTTTT
>TRBJ2-1|TRBV9|TRBD2|.
CASSVSGLAGLNEQFF
TGTGCCAGCAGCGTCTCGGGACTAGCGGGACTCAATGAGCAGTTCTTC
>TRBJ1-1|TRBV5-4|.|few
CASSPDRSNTEAFF
TGTGCCAGCAGCCCGGACAGATCAAACACTGAAGCTTTCTTT
>TRBJ2-5|TRBV2|TRBD1|once
CASRGPGQGRQTQYF
TGTGCCAGCAGAGGACCGGGACAGGGGAGGCAGACCCAGTACTTC
>TRBJ2-3|TRBV7-6|.|.
CASSKTGSGTDTQYF
TGTGCCAGCAGTAAGACAGGTTCAGGCACAGATACGCAGTATTTT
>TRBJ1-1|TRBV6-5|.|.
CASSYSWWRSNTEAFF
TGTGCCAGCAGTTACTCCTGGTGGAGATCGAACACTGAAGCTTTCTTT
>TRBJ2-1|TRBV5-1|TRBD2|.
CASSLSNSGRQYNEQFF
TGCGCCAGCAGCTTGAGCAATAGCGGGAGGCAATACAATGAGCAGTTCTTC
>TRBJ1-2|TRBV5-1|.|.
CASSLAGQNYGYTF
TGCGCCAGCAGCTTGGCGGGGCAGAACTATGGCTACACCTTC
>TRBJ2-7|TRBV9|TRBD1|.
CASSLGQGSYEQYF
TGTGCCAGCAGCTTGGGACAGGGTTCCTACGAGCAGTACTTC
>TRBJ2-4|TRBV19|TRBD2|.
CASTASPTSGRAGSKNIQYF
TGTGCCAGTACCGCAAGCCCCACTAGCGGGAGGGCCGGGTCCAAAAACATTCAGTACTTC
>TRBJ2-7|TRBV29-1|.|.
CSVRRAPYEQYF
TGCAGCGTCCGGAGGGCCCCCTACGAGCAGTACTTC
>TRBJ2-7|TRBV11-2|TRBD2|.
CASSSLTLKGTSGREEQYF
TGTGCCAGCAGCTCACTAACCTTAAAGGGGACTAGCGGACGTGAGGAGCAGTACTTC
>TRBJ2-4|TRBV9|.|.
CASAPRTNQNIQYF
TGTGCCAGCGCCCCCCGGACTAACCAAAACATTCAGTACTTC
>TRBJ2-1|TRBV7-6|TRBD2|.
CASSAMGGGANEQFF
TGTGCCAGCAGCGCCATGGGGGGAGGGGCCAATGAGCAGTTCTTC
>TRBJ1-2|TRBV15|TRBD1|.
CATSRGGTGYGYTF
TGTGCCACCAGCAGAGGCGGGACAGGCTATGGCTACACCTTC
>TRBJ2-7|TRBV18|TRBD1|.
CASSPGQGLYEQYF
TGTGCCAGCTCACCGGGACAGGGTCTCTACGAGCAGTACTTC
>TRBJ1-2|TRBV10-3|.|.
CAISESSRLPGYTF
TGTGCCATCAGTGAGTCAAGTCGGCTCCCCGGCTACACCTTC
>TRBJ2-2|TRBV28|TRBD2|once
CASSWGGTGELFF
TGTGCCAGCAGCTGGGGGGGCACCGGGGAGCTGTTTTTT
>TRBJ1-5|TRBV28|TRBD1|.
CASSNDRVSNQPQHF
TGTGCCAGCAGTAATGACAGGGTAAGCAATCAGCCCCAGCATTTT
>TRBJ1-1|TRBV6-5|.|.
CASSPRGWDTEAFF
TGTGCCAGCAGCCCCAGGGGATGGGACACTGAAGCTTTCTTT
>TRBJ2-1|TRBV10-3|.|.
CAISESSRGYNEQFF
TGTGCCATCAGTGAGTCGTCCAGGGGATACAATGAGCAGTTCTTC
>TRBJ1-5|TRBV18|.|few
CASSDSNSNQPQHF
TGTGCCAGCTCGGACAGTAATAGCAATCAGCCCCAGCATTTT
>TRBJ1-1|TRBV4-1|.|.
CASSQGYQGPRAFF
TGCGCCAGCAGCCAAGGGTATCAGGGCCCAAGGGCTTTCTTT
>TRBJ2-3|TRBV5-1|.|.
CASSFSGFTTDTQYF
TGCGCCAGCAGCTTTTCGGGTTTTACCACAGATACGCAGTATTTT
>TRBJ1-1|TRBV5-1|.|.
CASSPGGTEAFF
TGCGCCAGCAGCCCGGGGGGAACTGAAGCTTTCTTT
>TRBJ1-1|TRBV7-2|TRBD1|few
CASSLGPGGITEAFF
TGTGCCAGCAGCTTAGGGCCAGGGGGGATCACTGAAGCTTTCTTT
>TRBJ1-1|TRBV6-1|.|.
CASSDVKIRGGAEAFF
TGTGCCAGCAGTGACGTGAAGATACGGGGGGGCGCTGAAGCTTTCTTT
>TRBJ2-2|TRBV7-2|.|.
CASSLISRTNTGELFF
TGTGCCAGCAGCTTAATTTCTCGGACGAACACCGGGGAGCTGTTTTTT
>TRBJ2-1|TRBV5-1|.|.
CASSTPSGEQFF
TGCGCCAGCAGCACACCCAGCGGTGAGCAGTTCTTC
>TRBJ2-1|TRBV2|.|.
CASRSGFARGTEQFF
TGTGCCAGCAGGTCGGGATTCGCTCGCGGAACTGAGCAGTTCTTC
>TRBJ2-1|TRBV28|.|.
CASRLPSGSSYNEQFF
TGTGCCAGCAGACTTCCCAGCGGAAGCTCCTACAATGAGCAGTTCTTC
>TRBJ2-2|TRBV7-2|TRBD1|.
CASSFTGGFGGELFF
TGTGCCAGCAGCTTTACAGGGGGTTTTGGCGGGGAGCTGTTTTTT
>TRBJ2-7|TRBV6-5|.|.
CASFSGVYEQYF
TGTGCCAGCTTTTCAGGGGTATACGAGCAGTACTTC
>TRBJ2-1|TRBV29-1|TRBD2|.
CSVEEVQVSVSGILDEQFF
TGCAGCGTTGAAGAGGTCCAGGTTTCGGTTAGCGGGATTTTGGATGAGCAGTTCTTC
>TRBJ2-1|TRBV7-2|TRBD1|.
CASSNVGTGENEQFF
TGTGCCAGCAGTAACGTCGGGACAGGGGAGAATGAGCAGTTCTTC
>TRBJ2-1|TRBV28|TRBD1|.
CASSSAGTGSYNEQFF
TGTGCCAGCAGTTCCGCCGGGACAGGGTCCTACAATGAGCAGTTCTTC
>TRBJ1-5|TRBV28|.|.
CASSLGSSNQPQHF
TGTGCCAGCAGTTTGGGCAGCAGCAATCAGCCCCAGCATTTT
>TRBJ2-7|TRBV6-1|TRBD1|.
CASTRQGSPYEQYF
TGTGCCAGTACACGACAGGGAAGCCCCTACGAGCAGTACTTC
>TRBJ2-7|TRBV7-2|.|.
CASSINGYGEQYF
TGTGCCAGCAGCATTAATGGGTACGGCGAGCAGTACTTC